One sample yielded the 5 T cell receptor beta chains listed below, sequenced in a study of shared clonotypes between healthy human individuals. Using immunoSEQ multiplex PCR, the repertoire was profiled, and TCRdb retains in-frame clones only, with some absent. The profile covers under 2.5 million clones, with approximately 90% appearing a single time and approximately 0.39% taken by the ten largest. Specimen: naive CD4+ T cells from PBMCs. The subset is: CD45RA+ positively selected. Receptors were obtained from a man aged 18 to 29 in good health. Some clones in this sample may be carry-over from other donors' samples.

V usage is TRBV28 and J usage is TRBJ2-7; weak D call: TRBD2 (7 bases). V shed 6 bases and J shed 2 bases, with 14 bases lying between them. The length of the CDR3 is 14 residues. Germline-derived CDR1 and CDR2 are MDHEN and SYDVKM. The CDR3 coding sequence is TGTGCCAGCAGCGGCGGGGGCGCTACCTACGAGCAGTACTTC. Translating gives CASSGGGATYEQYF. The whole variable domain, filled in from reference TRBV28 and TRBJ2-7, reads DVKVTQSSRYLVKRTGEKVFLECVQDMDHENMFWYRQDPGLGLRLIYFSYDVKMKEKGDIPEGYSVSREKKERFSLILESASTNQTSMYLCASSGGGATYEQYFGPGTRLTVT.

The rearrangement links TRBV28 to TRBJ1-5; D possibly corresponds to TRBD1 (5 bases). The germline CDR1 and CDR2 sequences are MDHEN and SYDVKM. The CDR3 totals 16 residues. Trimming pared 7 bases from V and 2 bases from J, leaving 18 bases between. For the CDR3, the DNA is TGTGCCAGCACAAGCTTAGGGGCGTTGGGCAATCAGCCCCAGCATTTT. Translation gives CASTSLGALGNQPQHF.

The chain is built from TRBV9 and TRBJ1-5; no clear D gene. Trimming removed 5 bases at V and 0 bases at J, with 12 bases between. The germline V gene has CDR1 SGDLS and CDR2 YYNGEE. CDR3 length equals 15 residues. Written as DNA, the CDR3 is TGTGCCAGCAGTCCAGACGGTTATAGCAATCAGCCCCAGCATTTT. Translation gives CASSPDGYSNQPQHF.

This chain links TRBV28 with TRBJ2-7, with 10 bases matching TRBD1. Trimming cost V 6 bases and J 6 bases; bases outside gene matches: 14. The CDR3 consists of 16 residues. Germline assignment: CDR1 MDHEN and CDR2 SYDVKM. In DNA form, the CDR3 reads TGTGCCAGCAGCTCCGCCGGGGACAGGGGTCGCTTCGAGCAGTACTTC. Residues: CASSSAGDRGRFEQYF.

The chain carries TRBV5-1 and TRBJ1-1; 8 bases are a match to TRBD1. The CDR3 has 14 amino acids. Unmatched junction bases numbered 9, after V lost 4 bases and J lost 7 bases. Germline values: CDR1 SGHRS, CDR2 YFSETQ. The CDR3 DNA sequence: TGCGCCAGCAGCGACCAGGGGGCGGTCGGTGAAGCTTTCTTT. Protein product: CASSDQGAVGEAFF.